These 7 T cell receptor beta chains originate from one sample sequenced in a study of control samples from healthy donors and cancer patients. Assay used: immunoSEQ multiplex PCR; TCRdb lists only in-frame clones, some missing. Among some 130,000 clones, about nine tenths were seen once, and the ten largest hold almost 2.5%. Sequencing used blood. The receptor source for this set is a man younger than 35 in good health.

V usage is TRBV27 and J usage is TRBJ2-2; TRBD1 aligns across 7 bases. Germline values: CDR1 MNHEY, CDR2 SMNVEV (reference sequence). This CDR3 region has 14 residues. The V gene end was trimmed by 5 bases and the J gene end by 6 bases; junction bases not matched to a gene: 6. CDR3 sequence reads: CASSPGTVPGELFF. CDR3 nucleotide sequence: TGTGCCAGCAGTCCCGGGACAGTTCCCGGGGAGCTGTTTTTT.

The chain employs TRBV28 and TRBJ1-2; D unclear. Trimming took off 6 bases at V and 5 bases at J, with 16 bases between the two ends. There are 14 residues in the CDR3. Germline V gene data show CDR1 as MDHEN and CDR2 as SYDVKM. The CDR3: CASRNERVFYGYTF. The CDR3 DNA reads as TGTGCCAGCAGGAACGAGAGGGTATTTTATGGCTACACCTTC.

About this clone itself: Different DNA sequences within this sample yield the same CDR3. This sequence joins TRBV3-1 (or the pseudogene TRBV3-2) and TRBJ1-4; perhaps TRBD1 as D (5 bases). Between the trimmed V and J ends, which lost 1 base and 8 bases, there was a span of 5 bases. Germline CDR1 LGHDT, CDR2 YNNKEL (reference sequence). The CDR3 is 12 amino acids. CDR3: CASSQGGEKLFF. The DNA of the CDR3 is TGTGCCAGCAGCCAAGGGGGGGAAAAACTGTTTTTT.

This clone appeared a few times. The chain recombines TRBV12-3 or TRBV12-4 with TRBJ2-3; D perhaps matches TRBD2 (6 bases). Trimming shortened V by 5 bases and J by 4 bases, and 10 bases separated the two germline ends. The CDR3 sequence is 13 residues long. The CDR3, as DNA: TGTGCCAGCAGTCGGGACTCCCCAGATACGCAGTATTTT. It codes for CASSRDSPDTQYF.

The rearrangement uses TRBV11-3 and TRBJ2-1, with TRBD2 matching 8 bases. V lost 4 bases, J lost 0 bases, and 11 bases stayed unmatched. Germline V CDR1 and CDR2: SGHNT, YENEEA. The CDR3 spans 18 residues. The CDR3 DNA reads TGTGCCAGCAGCTCCCCCGCGGTAGCGGGAAGCTCCTACAATGAGCAGTTCTTC. Translating gives CASSSPAVAGSSYNEQFF.

V is TRBV6-5 and J is TRBJ2-7; D is unresolved. Deletions cut 6 bases from V and 0 bases from J, with 12 bases between. Germline V gene lookup returns CDR1 MNHEY and CDR2 SVGAGI. CDR3 length: 14 amino acids. Written as DNA, the CDR3 is TGTGCCAGCAGCGCAGACCGCACCTCCTACGAGCAGTACTTC. Its translation: CASSADRTSYEQYF.

The chain employs TRBV6-1 and TRBJ2-3, with TRBD2 as a possible D gene (5 bases). V was shortened by 1 base and J by 7 bases, with 9 bases between the two germline ends. Germline CDR1 reads MNHNS; CDR2 reads SASEGT. This CDR3 has 13 residues. This chain's CDR3 is CASSEGRGNTQYF. Written as DNA, the CDR3 is TGTGCCAGCAGTGAAGGTCGAGGGAATACGCAGTATTTT.